This is a list of T cell receptor beta chains from one sample in a study of response to subunit inactivated influenza vaccine. Using its own MiXCR run on the RT-PCR reads, TCRdb lists one record per CDR3 protein. The table includes a few hundred thousand distinct CDR3 sequences, approximately 15% detected once. Sequencing used PBMCs from blood, obtained roughly 13 days after vaccination. The receptor source for this set is a middle-aged man who received an inactivated influenza vaccine. The CDR3 runs from the conserved cysteine through the conserved F or W. D genes are given only for firm matches. Part of the rows lack a size; the others show once, few, many or a class for expanded clones.

>13|TRBJ2-3|TRBV6-6|.|TRBD1
TGTGCCACCGACAGGGGATTGACAGATACGCAGTATTTT
CATDRGLTDTQYF
>15|TRBJ2-1|TRBV20-1|few|TRBD2
TGCAGTGCTCCCCCTCAGCGGGGGGGCCACAATGAGCAGTTCTTC
CSAPPQRGGHNEQFF
>13|TRBJ1-1|TRBV12-3/TRBV12-4|few|.
TGTGCCAGCAGTTTAAAGAGGGACACTGAAGCTTTCTTT
CASSLKRDTEAFF
>15|TRBJ2-5|TRBV12-3/TRBV12-4|few|TRBD1
TGTGCCAGCAGTCCGACCGACAGGGTACAAGAGACCCAGTACTTC
CASSPTDRVQETQYF
>14|TRBJ2-7|TRBV18|few|.
TGTGCCAGCTCACCCGGGCGGGCAGATAACGAGCAGTACTTC
CASSPGRADNEQYF
>15|TRBJ2-7|TRBV15|few|TRBD1
TGTGCCACCAGCGCGGGGACAGGGGGAGGTTACGAGCAGTACTTC
CATSAGTGGGYEQYF
>17|TRBJ2-1|TRBV15|.|TRBD2
TGTGCCACCAGCAGAGATTCTTTGGCTAGCGGTTACAATGAGCAGTTCTTC
CATSRDSLASGYNEQFF
>12|TRBJ2-7|TRBV20-1|few|.
TGCAGTGCTCCTGACGAGTCCTACGAGCAGTACTTC
CSAPDESYEQYF
>15|TRBJ2-2|TRBV6-1|.|.
TGTGCCAGCAGTGAAATGATGAGCGGATCCGGGGAGCTGTTTTTT
CASSEMMSGSGELFF
>19|TRBJ2-5|TRBV20-1|many|TRBD2
TGCAGTGCTAGTGGAGAGGTTGGGCGGGTTGCGGGGGGGCATGAGACCCAGTACTTC
CSASGEVGRVAGGHETQYF
>16|TRBJ1-4|TRBV7-6|few|.
TGTGCCAGCAATAACAGGGTTGAAGGTCGTAGTGAAAAACTGTTTTTT
CASNNRVEGRSEKLFF
>12|TRBJ1-4|TRBV20-1|many|.
TGCAGTGCCCAGGGAGAAAATGAAAAACTGTTTTTT
CSAQGENEKLFF
>13|TRBJ2-1|TRBV5-1|.|TRBD1
TGCGCCAGCAGCTTGGCCGACAGGGGAGAGCAGGTCTTC
CASSLADRGEQVF
>12|TRBJ2-7|TRBV29-1|few|.
TGCAGCGTGGGGGACAACTCCTACGAGCAGTACTTC
CSVGDNSYEQYF
>12|TRBJ2-5|TRBV7-9|.|.
TGTGCCAGCAGCTTAGATACTGGGACCCAGTACTTC
CASSLDTGTQYF
>15|TRBJ2-2|TRBV5-1|.|.
TGCGCCAGCAGCCCGTCGACAGGGAACACCGGGGAGCTGTTTTTT
CASSPSTGNTGELFF
>14|TRBJ1-1|TRBV12-3/TRBV12-4|few|TRBD1
TGTGCCAGCAGTTTGGCGACAGGGTGGACTGAAGCTTTCTTT
CASSLATGWTEAFF
>16|TRBJ2-2|TRBV3-1|.|TRBD2
TGTGCCAGCAGCCCATCCTTTGCGGGAGGCACCGGGGAGCTGTTTTTT
CASSPSFAGGTGELFF
>16|TRBJ2-3|TRBV4-3|.|TRBD2
TGCGCCAGCAGCCAAGCCCTAGCGGCAGCCACAGATACGCAGTATTTT
CASSQALAAATDTQYF
>15|TRBJ2-1|TRBV14|few|TRBD1
TGTGCCAGCAGTCCCGGGACAGGGATTTTAAATGAGCAGTTCTTC
CASSPGTGILNEQFF
>14|TRBJ2-2|TRBV18|.|.
TGTGCCAGCTCACCGCAACGGGGTACCGGGGAGCTGTTTTTT
CASSPQRGTGELFF
>17|TRBJ2-5|TRBV9|few|TRBD2
TGTGCCAGCAGCGGCGGACTAGCGGGGCCCGGGAGGGAGACCCAGTACTTC
CASSGGLAGPGRETQYF
>15|TRBJ1-5|TRBV28|many|TRBD1
TGTGCCAGCAGTCCAGGGACAGGAAGCAATCAGCCCCAGCATTTT
CASSPGTGSNQPQHF
>16|TRBJ2-3|TRBV14|.|.
TGTGCCAGCAGCCACTATTCGGGACGGGAAAGCGATACGCAGTATTTT
CASSHYSGRESDTQYF
>14|TRBJ2-7|TRBV5-5|.|.
TGTGCCAGCAGCCCTCGGACAGTCCCGGCCGAGCAGTACTTC
CASSPRTVPAEQYF
>11|TRBJ1-1|TRBV20-1|few|.
TGCAGTGCTAGAGATGGCACGGGGGCTTTCTTT
CSARDGTGAFF
>15|TRBJ2-5|TRBV14|few|.
TGTGCCAGCAGCCAAGAAGAGGGAACGGGTGAGACCCAGTACTTC
CASSQEEGTGETQYF
>12|TRBJ2-7|TRBV6-2/TRBV6-3|once|.
TGTGCCAGCAAAGCAGAACTCTACGAGCAGTACTTC
CASKAELYEQYF
>15|TRBJ2-1|TRBV5-1|few|TRBD2
TGCGCCAGCAGCTTTCGGACTAGCTCCTACAATGAGCAGTTCTTC
CASSFRTSSYNEQFF
>15|TRBJ2-7|TRBV4-3|many|.
TGCGCCAGCAGCCAAGGTTCTGGGGGAACCTACGAGCAGTACTTC
CASSQGSGGTYEQYF
>16|TRBJ2-2|TRBV7-9|few|TRBD1
TGTGCCAGCAGCTTAACTAGCCAGGGGGCCGCCGGGGAGCTGTTTTTT
CASSLTSQGAAGELFF
>14|TRBJ1-6|TRBV6-2/TRBV6-3|many|TRBD1
TGTGCCAGCAGTTGGGACAGGGGAAATTCACCCCTCCACTTT
CASSWDRGNSPLHF
>14|TRBJ2-7|TRBV4-1|.|TRBD1
TGCGCCAGCAGCCCTAGACAGGGAGTGGGCGAGCAGTACTTC
CASSPRQGVGEQYF
>13|TRBJ2-1|TRBV10-3|many|TRBD1
TGTGCCATCAGTGATGGACAGGGCAATGAGCAGTTCTTC
CAISDGQGNEQFF
>12|TRBJ1-3|TRBV4-1|.|.
TGCGCCAGCTTGGGGGATGGAAACACCATATATTTT
CASLGDGNTIYF
>14|TRBJ2-3|TRBV20-1|many|TRBD2
TGCAGTGCCCCTTCTAGCGGGAGGCCAGATACGCAGTATTTT
CSAPSSGRPDTQYF
>15|TRBJ2-5|TRBV2|few|TRBD2
TGTGCCAGCAGCGGGACTAGCGGGAGCCGGGAGACCCAGTACTTC
CASSGTSGSRETQYF
>16|TRBJ2-2|TRBV3-1|few|TRBD2
TGTGCCAGCAGCCGTCCTAGCGGGGCGAACACCGGGGAGCTGTTTTTT
CASSRPSGANTGELFF
>14|TRBJ2-7|TRBV7-8|.|.
TGTGCCAGCAGCCCGGGACGGTTCTCCTACGAGCAGTACTTC
CASSPGRFSYEQYF
>13|TRBJ1-1|TRBV4-3|few|.
TGCGCCAGCAGCCGGAGGGGAGTTGGTGAAGCTTTCTTT
CASSRRGVGEAFF
>19|TRBJ2-7|TRBV14|.|TRBD2
TGTGCCAGCAGCCAAGGGCACCTACTACTAGCGGGGACTCACCACGAGCAGTACTTC
CASSQGHLLLAGTHHEQYF
>15|TRBJ2-2|TRBV10-3|.|TRBD1
TGTGCCATCAGTGTCCGGGACAGGGGGGCCGGGGAGCTGTTTTTT
CAISVRDRGAGELFF